This T cell receptor (beta chain) was identified in a study of cytomegalovirus exposure and HLA in healthy donors. Study details: One earlier analysis, a look at 150 million to 200 million T cells, found some 110 million unique TCR beta sequences.

Study results and caveats: Reportedly, HLA-A and HLA-B alleles of most subjects were accurately predicted from TCR beta.

Comment on this clone: Antigen specificity is unknown.

The ends were cut back, 0 bases at V and 5 bases at J, with 11 bases in the middle. This CDR3 has 15 residues. Germline loops: CDR1 MGHRA, CDR2 YSYEKL. The PCR made use of 60 Vbeta and 13 Jbeta primers. The data were produced by immunoSEQ multiplex PCR, yet TCRdb's version contains in-frame clones alone and is incomplete. Of 100,000 to 150,000 clones listed, approximately 80% are singletons. Sequenced material: PBMCs. The genes are TRBV4-1 and TRBJ1-5; no firm D call. The TCR originated in a man aged 25-45 years in good health and CMV-seropositive. The CDR3 protein is CASSQDWANYQPQHF. The DNA of the CDR3 is TGCGCCAGCAGCCAAGATTGGGCTAACTATCAGCCCCAGCATTTT.